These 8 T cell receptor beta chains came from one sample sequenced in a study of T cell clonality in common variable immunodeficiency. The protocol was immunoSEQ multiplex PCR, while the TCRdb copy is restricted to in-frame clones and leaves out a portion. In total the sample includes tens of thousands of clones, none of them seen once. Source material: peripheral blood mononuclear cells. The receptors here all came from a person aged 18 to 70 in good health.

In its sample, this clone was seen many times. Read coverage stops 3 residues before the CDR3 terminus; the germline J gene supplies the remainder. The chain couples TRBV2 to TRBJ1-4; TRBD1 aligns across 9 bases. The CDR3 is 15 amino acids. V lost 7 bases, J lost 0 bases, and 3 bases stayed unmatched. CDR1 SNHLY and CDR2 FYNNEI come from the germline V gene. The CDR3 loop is CASNGQGPTNEKLFF. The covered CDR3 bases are TGTGCCAGCAACGGACAGGGGCCAACTAATGAAAAA.

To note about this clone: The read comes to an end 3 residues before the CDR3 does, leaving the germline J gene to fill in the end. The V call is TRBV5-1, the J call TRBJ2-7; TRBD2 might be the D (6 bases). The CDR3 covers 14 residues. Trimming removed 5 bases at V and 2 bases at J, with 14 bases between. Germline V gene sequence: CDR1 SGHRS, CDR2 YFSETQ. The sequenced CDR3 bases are TGCGCCAGCAGATCCGGGGACTTCGCCTACGAG. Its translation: CASRSGDFAYE. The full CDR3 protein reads CASRSGDFAYEQYF.

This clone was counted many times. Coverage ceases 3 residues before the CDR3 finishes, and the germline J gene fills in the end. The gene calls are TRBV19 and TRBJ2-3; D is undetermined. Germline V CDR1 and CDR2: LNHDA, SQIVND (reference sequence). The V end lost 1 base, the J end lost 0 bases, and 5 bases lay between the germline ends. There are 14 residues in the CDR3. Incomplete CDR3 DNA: TGTGCCAGTAGTATAGTGTCTAGCACAGATACG. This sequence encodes CASSIVSSTDT. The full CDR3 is CASSIVSSTDTQYF.

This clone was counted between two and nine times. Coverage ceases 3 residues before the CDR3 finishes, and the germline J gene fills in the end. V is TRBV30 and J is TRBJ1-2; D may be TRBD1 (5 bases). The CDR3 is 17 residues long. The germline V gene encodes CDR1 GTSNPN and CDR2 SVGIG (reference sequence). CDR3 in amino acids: CAWSVARTPTSTDTYTF. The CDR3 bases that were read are TGTGCCTGGAGTGTAGCCCGGACACCGACTAGCACAGATACC.

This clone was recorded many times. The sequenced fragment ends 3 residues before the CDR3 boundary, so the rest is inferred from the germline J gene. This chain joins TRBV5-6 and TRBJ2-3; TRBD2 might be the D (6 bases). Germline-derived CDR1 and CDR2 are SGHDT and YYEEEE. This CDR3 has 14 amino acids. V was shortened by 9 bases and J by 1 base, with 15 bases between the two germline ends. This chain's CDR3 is CATEILARTDTQYF. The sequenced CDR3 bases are TGTGCCACCGAGATACTAGCTCGCACAGATACG.

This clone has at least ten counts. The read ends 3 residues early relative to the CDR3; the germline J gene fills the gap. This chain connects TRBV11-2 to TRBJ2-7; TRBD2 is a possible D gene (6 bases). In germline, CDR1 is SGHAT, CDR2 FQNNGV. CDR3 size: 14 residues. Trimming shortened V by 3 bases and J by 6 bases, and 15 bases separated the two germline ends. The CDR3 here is CASSFLRGLTEQYF. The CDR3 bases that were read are TGTGCCAGCAGCTTCCTCCGGGGACTCACCGAG.

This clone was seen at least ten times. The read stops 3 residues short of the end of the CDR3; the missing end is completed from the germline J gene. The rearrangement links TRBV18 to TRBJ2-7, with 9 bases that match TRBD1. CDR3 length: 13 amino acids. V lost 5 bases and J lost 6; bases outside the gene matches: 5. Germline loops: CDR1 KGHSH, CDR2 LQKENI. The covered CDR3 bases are TGTGCCAGCTCATCGGGACAGGGACTCGAG. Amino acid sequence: CASSSGQGLE. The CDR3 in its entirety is CASSSGQGLEQYF.

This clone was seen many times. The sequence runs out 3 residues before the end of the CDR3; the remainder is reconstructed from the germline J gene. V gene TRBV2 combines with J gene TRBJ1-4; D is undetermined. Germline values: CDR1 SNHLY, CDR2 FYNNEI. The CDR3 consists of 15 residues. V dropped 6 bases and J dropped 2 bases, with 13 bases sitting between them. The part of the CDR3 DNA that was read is TGTGCCAGCAGCTTGTATGGCCCGACTAATGAAAAA. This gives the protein CASSLYGPTNEK. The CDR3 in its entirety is CASSLYGPTNEKLFF.